One and the same sample provided the 30 T cell receptor beta chains below, sequenced in a study of cytomegalovirus exposure and HLA in healthy donors. Use of 60 Vbeta and 13 Jbeta primers characterized the PCR. Assay used: immunoSEQ multiplex PCR; TCRdb lists only in-frame clones, some missing. The sample includes under 150,000 clones, 75% to 80% of them seen just once. The sequenced sample was PBMCs. These TCRs come from a woman aged 40 to 55 in good health and CMV-seropositive.

This chain uses TRBV28 with TRBJ2-7, with 8 bases lining up with TRBD1. CDR3 size: 15 residues. V lost 5 bases, J lost 0 bases, and 6 bases stayed unmatched. Germline CDR1 reads MDHEN; CDR2 reads SYDVKM. CDR3 bases: TGTGCCAGCAGTACCGGACAGGGTAGCTCCTACGAGCAGTACTTC. This encodes CASSTGQGSSYEQYF.

Only a few counts were recorded for this clone. This chain uses TRBV10-1 with TRBJ1-5, with TRBD1 matching over 9 bases. CDR3 length: 13 amino acids. Germline V lookup: CDR1 WNHNN, CDR2 SYGVQD (reference sequence). The trim removed 10 bases at V and 7 bases at J, leaving 8 bases unmatched. CDR3 region: CAIRQGVGQPQHF. The CDR3 DNA follows: TGCGCCATCCGACAGGGGGTAGGGCAGCCCCAGCATTTT.

CDR3 region: CASSFGTGLYEQYF. The CDR3 region has the DNA TGCGCCAGCAGCTTCGGGACAGGTCTCTACGAGCAGTACTTC. The genes are TRBV5-1 and TRBJ2-7; 8 bases map to TRBD1. V shed 2 bases, J shed 3 bases, and the junction held 4 bases outside the gene matches. CDR1 and CDR2 from the germline V gene are SGHRS and YFSETQ. This CDR3 has 14 residues.

The chain couples TRBV10-3 to TRBJ1-1; D perhaps matches TRBD1 (5 bases). The V and J ends lost 6 bases and 1 base respectively, with 9 bases between them. Germline CDR1 is ENHRY and CDR2 is SYGVKD. The CDR3 totals 13 residues. CDR3 residues: CAIRGVGNTEAFF. CDR3 coding DNA: TGTGCCATCAGAGGGGTTGGGAACACTGAAGCTTTCTTT.

The gene calls are TRBV10-3 and TRBJ2-2; 9 nucleotides agree with TRBD1. The CDR3 runs 14 residues. V dropped 6 bases and J dropped 4; count of bases not matched to a gene: 3. Germline CDR1 ENHRY, CDR2 SYGVKD. The CDR3 region has the DNA TGTGCCATCAGCGGGACAGGGTTCACCGGGGAGCTGTTTTTT. This gives the protein CAISGTGFTGELFF.

The chain carries TRBV19 and TRBJ1-5, with 7 bases identical to TRBD1. Trimming took 7 bases from V and 0 from J; bases not matched to a gene: 6. This CDR3 region has 15 residues. Germline CDR1 is LNHDA and CDR2 is SQIVND (reference sequence). This CDR3 is CASTRDSNSNQPQHF. For the CDR3, the DNA is TGTGCCAGTACCAGGGACAGTAATAGCAATCAGCCCCAGCATTTT. Variable domain in full (rest from reference TRBV19 and TRBJ1-5): DGGITQSPKYLFRKEGQNVTLSCEQNLNHDAMYWYRQDPGQGLRLIYYSQIVNDFQKGDIAEGYSVSREKKESFPLTVTSAQKNPTAFYLCASTRDSNSNQPQHFGDGTRLSIL.

The chain couples TRBV5-4 to TRBJ2-2; 11 bases are a match to TRBD2. CDR1 is SGHNT, CDR2 YYREEE, per germline (reference sequence). The CDR3 has 15 amino acids. Germline trimming cut 1 base from V and 7 bases from J; bases unmatched to any gene: 3. The CDR3 region has the DNA TGTGCCAGCAGCTTGTCCCTAGCGGGAGGCGGGGAGCTGTTTTTT. It specifies CASSLSLAGGGELFF.

This clone was counted only a few times. Within the sample, other DNA sequences also encode this same CDR3. V and J are TRBV6-5 and TRBJ2-5, with D maybe TRBD2 (6 bases). CDR3 size: 15 residues. Germline V gives CDR1 MNHEY, CDR2 SVGAGI. Trimming pared 2 bases from V and 4 bases from J, leaving 14 bases between. CDR3 in amino acids: CASSYRRDSGETQYF. The CDR3 DNA is TGTGCCAGCAGTTACAGAAGGGACTCCGGAGAGACCCAGTACTTC.

The chain is built from TRBV20-1 and TRBJ2-3; D unclear. The V gene's germline CDR1 is DFQATT and CDR2 SNEGSKA (reference sequence). This CDR3 contains 11 residues. V was clipped by 3 bases and J by 5 bases, with 6 bases between them. CDR3 sequence: CSASRGDTQYF. CDR3 in DNA: TGCAGTGCTAGCCGCGGAGATACGCAGTATTTT.

Points on this clone: The germline gene is not matched at one end of the junction; a read error may be the cause. The chain uses TRBV19 and TRBJ1-1; tentative D call: TRBD1 (5 bases). This CDR3 spans 13 amino acids. Germline assignment: CDR1 LNHDA and CDR2 SQIVND (reference sequence). The CDR3 bases are TGTGCCAGCAGTATGGGGGGACACACTGAAGCTTTCTTT. Amino acid sequence: CASSMGGHTEAFF.

This clone was counted a few times. The chain joins TRBV10-3 to TRBJ2-7; 7 bases line up with TRBD2. CDR3 length: 14 residues. J was trimmed by 7 bases and V by 6 bases; bases with no gene match: 12. Germline V gene sequence: CDR1 ENHRY, CDR2 SYGVKD. CDR3 bases: TGTGCCATCAGCGCCGGGGGGACCCGCCCAGAGCAGTACTTC. This sequence encodes CAISAGGTRPEQYF.

The chain uses TRBV5-6 and TRBJ2-5; tentative D call: TRBD1 (6 bases). V dropped 1 base and J dropped 1 base, with 11 bases sitting between them. There are 15 residues in the CDR3. In germline, CDR1 is SGHDT, CDR2 YYEEEE. The CDR3 loop is CASSLPTGLQETQYF. The CDR3, as DNA: TGTGCCAGCAGCTTGCCGACAGGCCTCCAAGAGACCCAGTACTTC. The entire variable domain, with the rest obtained from reference TRBV5-6 and TRBJ2-5, is as follows: DAGVTQSPTHLIKTRGQQVTLRCSPKSGHDTVSWYQQALGQGPQFIFQYYEEEERQRGNFPDRFSGHQFPNYSSELNVNALLLGDSALYLCASSLPTGLQETQYFGPGTRLLVL.

This sequence joins TRBV5-8 and TRBJ2-7, with a possible D match to TRBD1 (6 bases). CDR1 and CDR2 (germline): SGHTS, YDEGEE. The CDR3 runs to 14 residues. Trimming cost V 1 base and J 3 bases, with 11 bases left between them. CDR3 protein: CASSLLATGYEQYF. The DNA for the CDR3 is TGTGCCAGCAGCTTGTTAGCGACAGGCTACGAGCAGTACTTC.

The sample holds one count of this clone. In nucleotides, the CDR3 is TGTGCCAGCAGTTTTCCGGGACAGGGATTTCTCAGGGGAGAAAAACTGTTTTTT. This encodes CASSFPGQGFLRGEKLFF. This sequence joins TRBV28 and TRBJ1-4, with 9 bases identical to TRBD1. Germline V gene data show CDR1 as MDHEN and CDR2 as SYDVKM. Unmatched junction bases numbered 16, after V lost 3 bases and J lost 8 bases. The CDR3 is 18 residues long.

The chain is built from TRBV27 and TRBJ2-1; TRBD2 matches at 14 bases. CDR1 is MNHEY, CDR2 SMNVEV, per germline (reference sequence). The trim removed 5 bases at V and 2 bases at J, leaving 8 bases unmatched. The CDR3 is 18 amino acids. CDR3 in DNA: TGTGCCAGCAGTAGTGGGACTAGCGGGAGCAATCCCTACAATGAGCAGTTCTTC. It codes for CASSSGTSGSNPYNEQFF.

This chain uses TRBV5-4 with TRBJ1-4; no clear D. Germline values: CDR1 SGHNT, CDR2 YYREEE (reference sequence). The CDR3 runs to 15 residues. V dropped 3 bases and J dropped 5 bases, with 14 bases sitting between them. The CDR3 loop reads CASSSGFTRNEKLFF. The CDR3 bases are TGTGCCAGCAGCTCGGGATTTACAAGGAATGAAAAACTGTTTTTT.

This chain links TRBV14 with TRBJ1-2, with D hard to call. Looked up from germline, CDR1 is SGHDN and CDR2 is FVKESK. V lost 4 bases and J lost 6, with 12 bases in between. This CDR3 spans 13 amino acids. CDR3 sequence: CASSLSGVHGYTF. CDR3 DNA: TGTGCCAGCAGCCTCTCCGGAGTTCATGGCTACACCTTC.

This clone occurred a few times. The chain carries TRBV6-1 and TRBJ2-1, with 12 positions matching TRBD2. J lost 9 bases, V lost 7 bases, and 10 bases had no gene match. This CDR3 is built from 15 residues. Germline CDR1 MNHNS, CDR2 SASEGT. CDR3 in amino acids: CASIGTSGPSGEQFF. CDR3 DNA sequence: TGTGCCAGCATCGGGACTAGCGGGCCTTCGGGTGAGCAGTTCTTC.

The V call is TRBV19, the J call TRBJ2-7; a possible D gene is TRBD1 (5 bases). CDR3 size: 14 residues. The germline CDR1 and CDR2 sequences are LNHDA and SQIVND (reference sequence). V was shortened by 4 bases and J by 2 bases, with 12 bases between the two germline ends. In DNA form, the CDR3 reads TGTGCCAGTAGTAATCCCAGGGTCGCCTACGAGCAGTACTTC. This codes for CASSNPRVAYEQYF.

The rearrangement uses TRBV6-6 and TRBJ2-6, with D unclear. Per the germline V gene, CDR1 is MNHNY and CDR2 is SVGAGI (reference sequence). The V gene lost 7 bases and the J gene lost 3 bases, with 7 bases spanning the gap. The CDR3 length is 13 residues. The CDR3 region has the DNA TGTGCCAGCACGCCTAGTGGGGCCAACGTCCTGACTTTC. This translates into CASTPSGANVLTF.

This clone was detected only a few times. The V call is TRBV2, the J call TRBJ2-2; the D gene is possibly TRBD1 (5 bases). Trimming stripped 8 bases from V and 4 bases from J, with 11 bases between. Germline V gives CDR1 SNHLY, CDR2 FYNNEI. The CDR3 length is 13 residues. CDR3 nucleotides: TGTGCCAGCGCAGGGTGGGTCACCGGGGAGCTGTTTTTT. It yields the protein CASAGWVTGELFF.

This clone was recorded only once. The chain recombines TRBV6-5 with TRBJ2-7; perhaps TRBD1 as D (5 bases). Trimming took off 0 bases at V and 0 bases at J, with 12 bases between the two ends. From germline, CDR1 is MNHEY and CDR2 SVGAGI. The CDR3 length is 16 residues. CDR3 sequence: CASSYSTGAYSYEQYF. The CDR3 DNA is TGTGCCAGCAGTTACTCGACTGGGGCGTACTCCTACGAGCAGTACTTC.

The rearrangement uses TRBV4-2 and TRBJ2-7, with TRBD2 matching 11 bases. Germline assignment: CDR1 LGHNA and CDR2 YNFKEQ. The CDR3 runs 16 residues. Trimming at V came to 1 base and at J to 3 bases, leaving 5 bases not matched to a gene. This chain's CDR3 is CASSQAGTSGSYEQYF. As DNA, the CDR3 is TGTGCCAGCAGCCAAGCGGGGACTAGCGGTAGCTACGAGCAGTACTTC.

A remark on this clone: An end of the junction does not agree with germline; a read error may underlie this. The V call is TRBV2, the J call TRBJ1-5; 7 bases align to TRBD1. The CDR3 has 15 residues. Germline loops: CDR1 SNHLY, CDR2 FYNNEI. This CDR3 is CASSEDRQYNLPQHF. Written as DNA, the CDR3 is TGTGCCAGCAGTGAGGACAGGCAGTATAATCTGCCCCAGCATTTT.

The chain uses TRBV29-1 and TRBJ2-7; 12 bases map to TRBD2. J was trimmed by 2 bases and V by 6 bases; bases with no gene match: 2. Germline V gives CDR1 SQVTM, CDR2 ANQGSEA. The CDR3 loop spans 13 amino acids. As DNA, the CDR3 is TGCAGCGTCTGGACTAGCGGGACCTACGAGCAGTACTTC. Its translation: CSVWTSGTYEQYF.

This clone was seen a single time. CDR3 amino acids: CASSLSFRRGETQYF. CDR3 nucleotide sequence: TGTGCCAGCAGCTTAAGTTTTAGGAGGGGAGAGACCCAGTACTTC. This sequence joins TRBV11-1 and TRBJ2-5, with D tentatively TRBD2 (6 bases). The germline V gene encodes CDR1 SGHAT and CDR2 FQDESV (reference sequence). The CDR3 consists of 15 residues. Trimming stripped 2 bases from V and 4 bases from J, with 14 bases between. The whole variable domain, filled in from reference TRBV11-1 and TRBJ2-5, reads EAEVAQSPRYKITEKSQAVAFWCDPISGHATLYWYRQILGQGPELLVQFQDESVVDDSQLPKDRFSAERLKGVDSTLKIQPAELGDSAMYLCASSLSFRRGETQYFGPGTRLLVL.

The chain couples TRBV11-1 to TRBJ2-5, with 7 bases that match TRBD1. Trimming took 4 bases from V and 4 from J; bases not matched to a gene: 6. CDR1 is SGHAT and CDR2 is FQDESV in the germline V gene (reference sequence). The CDR3 is 14 residues long. This CDR3 is CASSSWDSGETQYF. CDR3 sequence (DNA): TGTGCCAGCAGCTCCTGGGACAGCGGAGAGACCCAGTACTTC. The entire variable domain, with the rest obtained from reference TRBV11-1 and TRBJ2-5, is as follows: EAEVAQSPRYKITEKSQAVAFWCDPISGHATLYWYRQILGQGPELLVQFQDESVVDDSQLPKDRFSAERLKGVDSTLKIQPAELGDSAMYLCASSSWDSGETQYFGPGTRLLVL.

The V call is TRBV7-9, the J call TRBJ2-1; TRBD2 matches at 9 bases. Germline assignment: CDR1 SEHNR and CDR2 FQNEAQ (reference sequence). After removal of 2 bases from V and 8 bases from J, the junction contained 7 bases not matched to a gene. This CDR3 region has 15 residues. CDR3 in amino acids: CASSLTSGRLYEQFF. The CDR3 nucleotides are TGTGCCAGCAGCTTAACCAGCGGGAGGCTCTATGAGCAGTTCTTC.

A remark on this clone: A read error may account for a junction end that differs from germline. This chain connects TRBV7-9 to TRBJ2-1; a possible D gene is TRBD2 (5 bases). There are 15 residues in the CDR3. The germline V gene encodes CDR1 SEHNR and CDR2 FQNEAQ (reference sequence). In DNA form, the CDR3 reads TGTTCCAGCAGCCCACACGGGGTTTCCTACAATGAGCAGTTCTTC. It encodes CSSSPHGVSYNEQFF.

In this sample, this clone turned up a few times. The gene calls are TRBV18 and TRBJ2-1; 14 bases fit TRBD2. In germline, CDR1 is KGHSH, CDR2 LQKENI. This CDR3 is 17 amino acids long. Trimming cost V 6 bases and J 10 bases; bases outside gene matches: 14. The CDR3 region has the DNA TGTGCCAGCTCGCCTGGGACTAGCGGGAGAGGGGGAAGGGAGCAGTTCTTC. Amino acids: CASSPGTSGRGGREQFF. The complete variable domain, with remaining parts taken from reference TRBV18 and TRBJ2-1, reads NAGVMQNPRHLVRRRGQEARLRCSPMKGHSHVYWYRQLPEEGLKFMVYLQKENIIDESGMPKERFSAEFPKEGPSILRIQQVVRGDSAAYFCASSPGTSGRGGREQFFGPGTRLTVL.